Below, 21 T cell receptor beta chains from the same sample are listed, as sequenced in a study of control samples from healthy donors and cancer patients. TCRdb keeps only in-frame clones here, not all; method: immunoSEQ multiplex PCR. Seen here are 130,000 to 150,000 clones, about nine tenths observed once, and the top ten hold more than 3%. The sequencing input was blood. These receptors were taken from a man aged 25-40 years in good health.

J is TRBJ2-7 and V is TRBV6-5, with unresolved D. Germline V CDR1 and CDR2: MNHEY, SVGAGI. Trimming removed 6 bases from V and 6 bases from J, with 18 bases in between. The CDR3 runs 14 residues. The CDR3 is CASSYAERRSEQYF. CDR3 DNA: TGTGCCAGCAGCTACGCTGAAAGAAGGAGCGAGCAGTACTTC.

Written as DNA, the CDR3 is TGTGCCAGCAGCACCCGACAGGGAGCCTACGAGCAGTACTTC. Its protein product is CASSTRQGAYEQYF. The chain links TRBV7-3 to TRBJ2-7; TRBD1 aligns across 7 bases. The junction had 6 bases not matched to a gene; V was cut back by 5 bases and J by 2 bases. Germline V CDR1 and CDR2: SGHTA, FQGTGA. The CDR3 has 14 amino acids.

The rearrangement links TRBV19 to TRBJ1-5; no clear D gene. The CDR3 extends over 15 amino acids. V lost 5 bases, J lost 2 bases, and 13 bases lay in between. Germline CDR1 reads LNHDA; CDR2 reads SQIVND (reference sequence). CDR3 coding DNA: TGTGCCAGTAGTCAAGTGAGGGATGGCAATCAGCCCCAGCATTTT. Translation: CASSQVRDGNQPQHF.

A word on this clone: The same CDR3 arises from other DNA sequences in this sample as well. This chain connects TRBV9 to TRBJ2-7; 7 bases match TRBD2. CDR1 SGDLS and CDR2 YYNGEE come from the germline V gene. The CDR3 consists of 14 residues. J lost 4 bases, V lost 0 bases, and 4 bases had no gene match. The CDR3 nucleotides are TGTGCCAGCAGCGTAGGTCTAGCGGCATACGAGCAGTACTTC. Its protein is CASSVGLAAYEQYF.

The genes are TRBV11-2 and TRBJ1-1; D uncertain. CDR3 size: 13 residues. Trimming took 1 base from V and 0 from J, leaving 3 bases between them. In germline, CDR1 is SGHAT, CDR2 FQNNGV. The CDR3 loop is CASSLGMNTEAFF. In DNA form, the CDR3 reads TGTGCCAGCAGCTTAGGGATGAACACTGAAGCTTTCTTT.

This clone was counted once. The chain joins TRBV5-4 to TRBJ2-7; D gene uncertain. V was cut by 10 bases and J by 3 bases, with 14 bases left in between. The CDR3 extends over 12 amino acids. CDR1 is SGHNT and CDR2 is YYREEE in the germline V gene (reference sequence). The CDR3 DNA is TGTGCCGTCCCTGGCAGAGTCTACGAGCAGTACTTC. Amino acids: CAVPGRVYEQYF. Supplemented by reference TRBV5-4 and TRBJ2-7, the full variable domain reads ETGVTQSPTHLIKTRGQQVTLRCSSQSGHNTVSWYQQALGQGPQFIFQYYREEENGRGNFPPRFSGLQFPNYSSELNVNALELDDSALYLCAVPGRVYEQYFGPGTRLTVT.

The chain links TRBV7-3 to TRBJ2-1; possible D gene TRBD1, 6 bases. V lost 4 bases and J lost 5, with 9 bases in between. Germline lookup yields CDR1 SGHTA and CDR2 FQGTGA. The CDR3 is made up of 13 amino acids. The CDR3 DNA reads as TGTGCCAGCAGCTCGGACAGCCACAATGAGCAGTTCTTC. Amino acid sequence: CASSSDSHNEQFF. The full variable domain, with the rest looked up from reference TRBV7-3 and TRBJ2-1, is GAGVSQTPSNKVTEKGKYVELRCDPISGHTALYWYRQSLGQGPEFLIYFQGTGAADDSGLPNDRFFAVRPEGSVSTLKIQRTERGDSAVYLCASSSDSHNEQFFGPGTRLTVL.

The rearrangement joins TRBV5-1 to TRBJ2-1, with 9 bases matching TRBD2. CDR1 SGHRS and CDR2 YFSETQ come from the germline V gene. V was pared by 0 bases and J by 5 bases, with 3 bases of the junction left unmatched. The CDR3 runs 15 residues. DNA of the CDR3: TGCGCCAGCAGCTTGGGGCGGGGGGGCCACAATGAGCAGTTCTTC. This sequence encodes CASSLGRGGHNEQFF.

V is TRBV12-5 and J is TRBJ1-1, with 7 bases lining up with TRBD1. With 6 bases clipped from V and 0 bases from J, the junction kept 16 bases outside the gene matches. CDR3 length equals 18 residues. The germline CDR1 and CDR2 sequences are LGHNT and FRNRAP. The CDR3 DNA reads as TGTGCTAGTGGCCCAATCACAAAGACCGGGACAGTGAACACTGAAGCTTTCTTT. It is translated as CASGPITKTGTVNTEAFF. The whole variable domain, filled in from reference TRBV12-5 and TRBJ1-1, reads DARVTQTPRHKVTEMGQEVTMRCQPILGHNTVFWYRQTMMQGLELLAYFRNRAPLDDSGMPKDRFSAEMPDATLATLKIQPSEPRDSAVYFCASGPITKTGTVNTEAFFGQGTRLTVV.

The chain employs TRBV9 and TRBJ2-7; no clear D gene. Germline V gene lookup returns CDR1 SGDLS and CDR2 YYNGEE. V was cut by 4 bases and J by 5 bases, with 13 bases left in between. There are 13 residues in the CDR3. The CDR3 region has the DNA TGTGCCAGCAGCACCCCCGGCGCACACGAGCAGTACTTC. Its translation: CASSTPGAHEQYF.

This clone appeared a single time. This rearrangement joins TRBV28 to TRBJ1-1, with D possibly being TRBD1 (5 bases). V was shortened by 5 bases and J by 0 bases, with 13 bases between the two germline ends. Germline V CDR1 and CDR2: MDHEN, SYDVKM. The CDR3 extends over 15 amino acids. In DNA form, the CDR3 reads TGTGCCAGCAGTCACCGGGACCTAATGAACACTGAAGCTTTCTTT. Protein: CASSHRDLMNTEAFF.

The chain joins TRBV11-2 to TRBJ2-6, with D possibly TRBD1 on 6 matching bases. Germline CDR1 is SGHAT and CDR2 is FQNNGV. CDR3 size: 17 residues. Trimming removed 4 bases from V and 0 bases from J, with 13 bases in between. The CDR3 protein is CASSSLVGASGANVLTF. CDR3 nucleotides: TGTGCCAGCAGCTCCCTGGTGGGGGCCTCTGGGGCCAACGTCCTGACTTTC. Looking up the rest from reference TRBV11-2 and TRBJ2-6 gives the full variable domain: EAGVAQSPRYKIIEKRQSVAFWCNPISGHATLYWYQQILGQGPKLLIQFQNNGVVDDSQLPKDRFSAERLKGVDSTLKIQPAKLEDSAVYLCASSSLVGASGANVLTFGAGSRLTVL.

V usage is TRBV24-1 and J usage is TRBJ1-4, with D unclear. Germline V CDR1 and CDR2: KGHDR, SFDVKD. V was shortened by 3 bases and J by 8 bases, with 12 bases between the two germline ends. The CDR3 extends over 14 amino acids. The chain's CDR3 is CATSDEPRGEKLFF. The CDR3 DNA sequence: TGTGCCACCAGTGATGAGCCTCGCGGGGAAAAACTGTTTTTT.

The chain couples TRBV7-9 to TRBJ1-2; weak D call: TRBD1 (5 bases). The CDR3 is 13 residues long. The V end was cut by 6 bases, the J end by 8 bases, with 16 bases between. Germline V lookup: CDR1 SEHNR, CDR2 FQNEAQ (reference sequence). CDR3 sequence: CASSLGGASGYTF. The DNA of the CDR3 is TGTGCCAGCAGTTTGGGAGGGGCTTCGGGCTACACCTTC.

V is TRBV23-1 and J is TRBJ2-7, with D tentatively TRBD1 or TRBD2 (7 bases each). TRBV23-1 is given ORF status, its function remaining uncertain. The CDR3 runs 15 residues. Between the trimmed V and J ends, which lost 7 bases and 4 bases, there was a span of 20 bases. The CDR3 loop is CASTPRQGGRYEQYF. CDR3 DNA: TGCGCCAGCACGCCTCGACAGGGAGGGCGTTACGAGCAGTACTTC.

The chain combines TRBV7-8 with TRBJ2-1, with TRBD1 matching 9 bases. Germline V gene lookup returns CDR1 SGHVS and CDR2 FQNEAQ. The CDR3 covers 15 residues. J gave up 7 bases and V 5 bases, and 9 bases lay outside the gene matches. The CDR3 DNA sequence: TGTGCCAGCAGCCTTTCCGGGACAGGGCTGAATGAGCAGTTCTTC. This translates into CASSLSGTGLNEQFF. Looking up the rest from reference TRBV7-8 and TRBJ2-1 gives the full variable domain: GAGVSQSPRYKVAKRGQDVALRCDPISGHVSLFWYQQALGQGPEFLTYFQNEAQLDKSGLPSDRFFAERPEGSVSTLKIQRTQQEDSAVYLCASSLSGTGLNEQFFGPGTRLTVL.

Only one count was recorded for this clone. The chain employs TRBV11-2 and TRBJ2-1; 10 positions agree with TRBD2. Germline values: CDR1 SGHAT, CDR2 FQNNGV. The CDR3 consists of 16 residues. Germline trimming cut 2 bases from V and 8 bases from J; bases unmatched to any gene: 9. CDR3: CASSLLRLAGVDEQFF. CDR3 nucleotide sequence: TGTGCCAGCAGCTTATTGCGGCTAGCGGGGGTGGATGAGCAGTTCTTC.

This chain connects TRBV3-1 (or the pseudogene TRBV3-2) to TRBJ2-3; 9 nucleotides match TRBD2. CDR3 length: 15 residues. V gave up 5 bases and J gave up 4 bases; unmatched junction bases: 7. Looked up from germline, CDR1 is LGHDT and CDR2 is YNNKEL (reference sequence). Here the CDR3 reads CASSLRGGAADTQYF. The CDR3 DNA reads TGTGCCAGCAGCTTACGCGGGGGGGCCGCAGATACGCAGTATTTT.

The table lists this clone with a count of one. The V and J genes are TRBV27 and TRBJ1-1; 9 bases map to TRBD1. CDR1 is MNHEY and CDR2 is SMNVEV in the germline V gene (reference sequence). CDR3 length: 14 residues. V trimming: 5 bases; J trimming: 5 bases; junction bases outside the gene matches: 6. CDR3 nucleotide sequence: TGTGCCAGCAGTGGACAGGGGTCCGGTACTGAAGCTTTCTTT. Protein sequence: CASSGQGSGTEAFF.

This clone was seen a few times. Other nucleotide sequences in the sample specify the same CDR3. V and J are TRBV27 and TRBJ1-5; D not certain. The CDR3 extends over 13 amino acids. Germline CDR1 MNHEY, CDR2 SMNVEV (reference sequence). V was clipped by 2 bases and J by 0 bases, with 2 bases between them. CDR3 in amino acids: CASSLDSNQPQHF. The CDR3 DNA reads TGTGCCAGCAGTTTAGATAGCAATCAGCCCCAGCATTTT.

The rearrangement uses TRBV6-5 and TRBJ1-6; TRBD1 might be the D (5 bases). The CDR3 is 13 residues long. V was shortened by 11 bases and J by 7 bases, with 15 bases between the two germline ends. Germline CDR1 MNHEY, CDR2 SVGAGI. The CDR3 loop reads CAARAGSNSPLHF. The CDR3, as DNA: TGTGCCGCCCGAGCAGGGAGCAATTCACCCCTCCACTTT.